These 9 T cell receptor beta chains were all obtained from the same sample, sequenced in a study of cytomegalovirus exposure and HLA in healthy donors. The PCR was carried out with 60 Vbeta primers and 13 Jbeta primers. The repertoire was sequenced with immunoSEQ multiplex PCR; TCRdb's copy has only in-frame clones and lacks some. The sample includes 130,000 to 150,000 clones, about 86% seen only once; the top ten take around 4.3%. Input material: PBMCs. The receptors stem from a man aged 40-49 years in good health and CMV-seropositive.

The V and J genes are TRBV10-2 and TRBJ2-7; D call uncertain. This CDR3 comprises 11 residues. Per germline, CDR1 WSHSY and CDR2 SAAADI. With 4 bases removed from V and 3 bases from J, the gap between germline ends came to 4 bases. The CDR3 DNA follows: TGCGCCAGCAGTGGCGGCTACGAGCAGTACTTC. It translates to CASSGGYEQYF.

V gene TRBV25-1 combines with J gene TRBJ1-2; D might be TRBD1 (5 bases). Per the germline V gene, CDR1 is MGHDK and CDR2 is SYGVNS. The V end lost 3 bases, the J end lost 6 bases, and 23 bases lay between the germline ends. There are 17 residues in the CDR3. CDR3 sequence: CASSDRHFSTVRDGYTF. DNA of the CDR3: TGTGCCAGCAGTGATCGCCACTTCTCGACAGTCCGGGATGGCTACACCTTC.

The CDR3 sequence is CASSSGTPNTGELFF. The CDR3, as DNA: TGTGCCAGCAGCTCAGGGACACCGAACACCGGGGAGCTGTTTTTT. V gene TRBV9 combines with J gene TRBJ2-2; a possible D gene is TRBD1 (6 bases). The CDR3 has 15 residues. Trimming pared 4 bases from V and 0 bases from J, leaving 10 bases between. The germline V gene encodes CDR1 SGDLS and CDR2 YYNGEE. The complete variable domain, with remaining parts taken from reference TRBV9 and TRBJ2-2, reads DSGVTQTPKHLITATGQRVTLRCSPRSGDLSVYWYQQSLDQGLQFLIQYYNGEERAKGNILERFSAQQFPDLHSELNLSSLELGDSALYFCASSSGTPNTGELFFGEGSRLTVL.

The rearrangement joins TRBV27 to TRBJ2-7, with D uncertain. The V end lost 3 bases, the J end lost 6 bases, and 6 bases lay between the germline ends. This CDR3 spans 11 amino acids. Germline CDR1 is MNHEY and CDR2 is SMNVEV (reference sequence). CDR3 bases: TGTGCCAGCAGTTTCGTCCGCGAGCAGTACTTC. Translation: CASSFVREQYF.

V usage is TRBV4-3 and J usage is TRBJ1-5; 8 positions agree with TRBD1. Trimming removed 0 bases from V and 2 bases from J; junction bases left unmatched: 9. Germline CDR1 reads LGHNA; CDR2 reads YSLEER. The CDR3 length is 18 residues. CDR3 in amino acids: CASSQDLQGGIGNQPQHF. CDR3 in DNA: TGCGCCAGCAGCCAAGATCTACAGGGGGGTATAGGCAATCAGCCCCAGCATTTT.

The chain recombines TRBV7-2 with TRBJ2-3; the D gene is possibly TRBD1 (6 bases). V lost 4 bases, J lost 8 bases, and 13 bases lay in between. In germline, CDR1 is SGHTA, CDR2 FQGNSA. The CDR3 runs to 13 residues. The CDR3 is CASSSRGKVTQYF. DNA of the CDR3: TGTGCCAGCAGCTCCAGGGGAAAAGTTACGCAGTATTTT.

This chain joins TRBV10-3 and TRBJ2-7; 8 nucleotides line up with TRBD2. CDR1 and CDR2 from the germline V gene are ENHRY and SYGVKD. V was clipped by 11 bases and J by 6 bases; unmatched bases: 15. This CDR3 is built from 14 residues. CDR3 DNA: TGTGCCTCCCAACCAAGCGGGAGAGGATCCGAGCAGTACTTC. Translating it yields CASQPSGRGSEQYF.

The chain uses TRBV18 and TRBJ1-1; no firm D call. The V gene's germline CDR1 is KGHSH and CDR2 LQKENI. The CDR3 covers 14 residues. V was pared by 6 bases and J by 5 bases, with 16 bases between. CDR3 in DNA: TGTGCCAGCTCTCCAAGAGTGGGCGGGACTGAAGCTTTCTTT. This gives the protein CASSPRVGGTEAFF.

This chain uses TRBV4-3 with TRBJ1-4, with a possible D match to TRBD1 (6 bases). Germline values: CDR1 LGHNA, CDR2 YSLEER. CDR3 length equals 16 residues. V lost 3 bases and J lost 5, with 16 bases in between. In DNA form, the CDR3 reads TGCGCCAGCAGCCATGATCCTACAGGGATCAATGAAAAACTGTTTTTT. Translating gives CASSHDPTGINEKLFF.